This TCR beta chain appears in the sequencing data of a study of human T cells and chemical hapten exposure. Study background: DPC at 2% was the sensitizing agent, placed on roughly 2 cm by roughly 2 cm of upper inner arm skin.

The germline V gene has CDR1 SGHVS and CDR2 FNYEAQ. This CDR3 is built from 16 residues. V lost 3 bases, J lost 3 bases, and 6 bases stayed unmatched. This sample's time point: patch test 2, 6 weeks after DPC sensitization. The treatment denotes: therapeutic diphenylcyclopropenone sensitization with weekly scalp DPC. Every patch test was put on after a blood sample was taken. Separate cDNA molecules received unique molecular identifiers, which the library attached to them. TCRdb re-called the RACE reads through MiXCR, storing one row per CDR3 protein. The sample includes about 50,000 distinct CDR3 sequences, 9.5% to 10% of them seen just once.

This chain links TRBV7-6 with TRBJ1-5; 9 bases are a match to TRBD1. This sequence was found in a woman between 50 and 59 years old with alopecia areata. Some clones in this sample may be carry-over from other donors' samples. The specimen comprised whole blood, sampled in connection with sensitization to the hapten diphenylcyclopropenone (DPC). The CDR3 coding sequence is TGTGCCAGCAGCTTGGGCGGGACAGGGCACAATCAGCCCCAGCATTTT. Amino acid sequence: CASSLGGTGHNQPQHF.